The 7 T cell receptor beta chains reported below all come from one sample, sequenced in a study of cytomegalovirus exposure and HLA in healthy donors. It was with 60 Vbeta and 13 Jbeta primers that the PCR ran. Libraries were prepared by immunoSEQ multiplex PCR; TCRdb keeps only in-frame clonotypes and omits some of them. The sample has 100,000 to 150,000 clones, approximately 80% seen once. The sequenced sample was PBMCs. The receptors come from a woman aged 40 to 50 in good health and CMV-seropositive.

The V and J genes are TRBV27 and TRBJ2-7; TRBD2 aligns across 8 bases. Trimming took 4 bases from V and 4 from J; bases not matched to a gene: 9. Per the germline V gene, CDR1 is MNHEY and CDR2 is SMNVEV (reference sequence). The CDR3 has 15 residues. CDR3 bases: TGTGCCAGCAGTTCCCCGCTCGGGGGGGAGTACGAGCAGTACTTC. It yields the protein CASSSPLGGEYEQYF.

This chain connects TRBV19 to TRBJ2-7, with 8 positions matching TRBD1. In germline, CDR1 is LNHDA, CDR2 SQIVND (reference sequence). The CDR3 contains 14 residues. J lost 2 bases, V lost 3 bases, and 3 bases had no gene match. The CDR3 reads CASSMGQATYEQYF. The CDR3 DNA reads TGTGCCAGTAGTATGGGACAGGCGACCTACGAGCAGTACTTC.

The chain joins TRBV9 to TRBJ2-7; 8 bases line up with TRBD2. The ends lost 0 bases at V and 4 bases at J; junction bases unmatched: 6. The CDR3 totals 15 residues. Germline V CDR1 and CDR2: SGDLS, YYNGEE. CDR3 amino acids: CASSVGTSILYEQYF. The CDR3 DNA reads as TGTGCCAGCAGCGTAGGGACTAGCATACTGTACGAGCAGTACTTC.

In its sample, this clone was seen a few times. V and J are TRBV5-1 and TRBJ2-7; 9 bases fit TRBD2. V lost 3 bases, J lost 5 bases, and 9 bases stayed unmatched. CDR3 length: 15 amino acids. Per germline, CDR1 SGHRS and CDR2 YFSETQ. DNA for the CDR3: TGCGCCAGCAGCTCCCTTAGCGGGAGTGGCAACGAGCAGTACTTC. Translation: CASSSLSGSGNEQYF.

This clone was counted once. The chain is built from TRBV4-1 and TRBJ2-7, with D maybe TRBD1 (5 bases). The CDR3 consists of 17 residues. The germline V gene encodes CDR1 MGHRA and CDR2 YSYEKL. The V gene lost 0 bases and the J gene lost 0 bases, with 15 bases spanning the gap. The CDR3 sequence is CASSQEYVRVSSYEQYF. CDR3 DNA sequence: TGCGCCAGCAGCCAAGAATACGTCAGGGTGAGCTCCTACGAGCAGTACTTC.

The V and J genes are TRBV21-1 and TRBJ2-7; TRBD2 is taken as the D call from the table, unchecked against the DNA. TRBV21-1 is designated a pseudogene. This CDR3 spans 16 amino acids. The CDR3 loop is CASSKGKASLSYEQYF. The CDR3 DNA reads as TGTGCCAGCAGCAAAGGAAAAGCTTCCCTATCCTACGAGCAGTACTTC.

V gene TRBV5-1 combines with J gene TRBJ1-1, with 11 bases matching TRBD1. CDR3 length equals 14 residues. Germline CDR1 is SGHRS and CDR2 is YFSETQ. V shed 3 bases, J shed 3 bases, and the junction held 1 base outside the gene matches. The CDR3 loop reads CASSWGQGDTEAFF. The CDR3 nucleotides are TGCGCCAGCAGCTGGGGACAGGGGGACACTGAAGCTTTCTTT.